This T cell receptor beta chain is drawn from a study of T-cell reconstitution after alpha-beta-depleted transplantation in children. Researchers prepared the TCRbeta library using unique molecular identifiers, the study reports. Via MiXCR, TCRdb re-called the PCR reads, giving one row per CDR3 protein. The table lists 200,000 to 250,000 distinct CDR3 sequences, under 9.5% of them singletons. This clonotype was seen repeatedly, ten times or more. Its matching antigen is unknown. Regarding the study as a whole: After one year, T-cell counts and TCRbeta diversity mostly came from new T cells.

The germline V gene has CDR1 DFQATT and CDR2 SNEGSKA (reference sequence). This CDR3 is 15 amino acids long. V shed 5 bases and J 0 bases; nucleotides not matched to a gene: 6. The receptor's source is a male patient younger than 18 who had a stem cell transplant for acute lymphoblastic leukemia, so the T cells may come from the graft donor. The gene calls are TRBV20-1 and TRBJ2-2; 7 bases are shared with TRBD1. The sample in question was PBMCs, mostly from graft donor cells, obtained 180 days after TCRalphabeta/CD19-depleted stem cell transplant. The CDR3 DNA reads TGCAGTGCTCTTACAGGGGCCCCGAACACCGGGGAGCTGTTTTTT. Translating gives CSALTGAPNTGELFF.